The 13 T cell receptor beta chains reported below all come from one sample, sequenced in a study of T cells after yellow fever vaccination. TCRdb re-derived calls from the 5' RACE reads in MiXCR, one entry per CDR3 protein. The sample yields some 300,000 distinct CDR3 sequences, around 11% seen once. Sequenced here: CD4+ T cells sorted from PBMCs, sampled 45 days after the yellow fever booster vaccination. The receptors were gathered from a man younger than 30 who received the YFV17D yellow fever vaccine.

In its sample, this clonotype was seen many times. The gene calls are TRBV6-2 or TRBV6-3 and TRBJ1-1; D unresolved. CDR1 and CDR2 (germline): MNHEY, SVGEGT. The CDR3 extends over 13 amino acids. V was clipped by 0 bases and J by 4 bases, with 6 bases between them. The CDR3 DNA sequence: TGTGCCAGCAGTTACTCGGGCGCCACTGAAGCTTTCTTT. This translates into CASSYSGATEAFF.

This clonotype came up a few times. The V call is TRBV9, the J call TRBJ2-3; D not certain. V lost 0 bases and J 8 bases, leaving 10 bases between the germline ends. This CDR3 contains 13 residues. The V gene's germline CDR1 is SGDLS and CDR2 YYNGEE. In DNA, the CDR3 is TGTGCCAGCAGCGTAGGGCCGGGCGGTACGCAGTATTTT. Protein product: CASSVGPGGTQYF.

This clonotype is labeled as medium-sized. The rearrangement uses TRBV27 and TRBJ1-1; TRBD1 agrees at 9 bases. Germline V gene lookup returns CDR1 MNHEY and CDR2 SMNVEV (reference sequence). This CDR3 is 15 amino acids long. V shed 3 bases and J 3 bases; nucleotides not matched to a gene: 5. This chain's CDR3 is CASSFEGQGHTEAFF. As DNA, the CDR3 is TGTGCCAGCAGTTTTGAGGGACAGGGTCACACTGAAGCTTTCTTT.

This clonotype has a handful of counts. The J gene is TRBJ2-7, the V gene TRBV12-5; D gene uncertain. The CDR3 spans 12 residues. The V and J ends lost 1 base and 3 bases respectively, with 4 bases between them. The V gene's germline CDR1 is LGHNT and CDR2 FRNRAP. CDR3 in DNA: TGTGCTAGTGGTTTGGACTTCTACGAGCAGTACTTC. This encodes CASGLDFYEQYF. Variable domain in full (rest from reference TRBV12-5 and TRBJ2-7): DARVTQTPRHKVTEMGQEVTMRCQPILGHNTVFWYRQTMMQGLELLAYFRNRAPLDDSGMPKDRFSAEMPDATLATLKIQPSEPRDSAVYFCASGLDFYEQYFGPGTRLTVT.

This clonotype has a handful of counts. CDR3 amino acids: CASSRRRGLLGTQYF. As DNA, the CDR3 is TGTGCCAGCTCTCGGCGTAGGGGCCTTCTGGGGACCCAGTACTTC. The genes are TRBV6-4 and TRBJ2-5; D is possibly TRBD1 (5 bases). Germline CDR1 MRHNA, CDR2 SNTAGT. This CDR3 is 15 amino acids long. V was trimmed by 8 bases and J by 7 bases, leaving 23 bases between them.

There are a few counts of this clonotype. The genes are TRBV4-3 and TRBJ2-4; D unclear. Trimming removed 0 bases at V and 0 bases at J, with 6 bases between. CDR3 length equals 15 residues. Germline V CDR1 and CDR2: LGHNA, YSLEER. The CDR3 DNA follows: TGCGCCAGCAGCCAAGATCACGTAGCCAAAAACATTCAGTACTTC. As protein: CASSQDHVAKNIQYF.

This chain joins TRBV20-1 and TRBJ1-2, with D tentatively TRBD1 (5 bases). The germline V and J ends were trimmed by 7 bases and 5 bases, with 14 bases remaining between them. The CDR3 consists of 12 residues. Germline-derived CDR1 and CDR2 are DFQATT and SNEGSKA (reference sequence). CDR3: CSVGTATYGYTF. CDR3 DNA sequence: TGCAGTGTTGGGACGGCTACATATGGCTACACCTTC.

The chain combines TRBV7-2 with TRBJ2-3; TRBD2 might be the D (6 bases). The V gene lost 4 bases and the J gene lost 5 bases, with 16 bases spanning the gap. From germline, CDR1 is SGHTA and CDR2 FQGNSA. The CDR3 is 15 amino acids. CDR3 region: CASSSQAGAGDTQYF. For the CDR3, the DNA is TGTGCCAGCAGCTCCCAAGCCGGAGCGGGAGATACGCAGTATTTT.

The J gene is TRBJ1-2, the V gene TRBV7-3; D ambiguous. The CDR3 extends over 11 amino acids. Germline V gives CDR1 SGHTA, CDR2 FQGTGA. V was pared by 4 bases and J by 8 bases, with 8 bases between. CDR3 nucleotides: TGTGCCAGCAGCTCGGGAGCGGGCTACACCTTC. Protein product: CASSSGAGYTF.

This clonotype was picked up a small number of times. The genes are TRBV6-5 and TRBJ2-7; 9 nucleotides line up with TRBD2. Germline CDR1 MNHEY, CDR2 SVGAGI. CDR3 length: 12 amino acids. V was clipped by 5 bases and J by 6 bases; unmatched bases: 2. CDR3 DNA: TGTGCCAGCAGTGGTAGCGGGGGCGAGCAGTACTTC. Amino acids: CASSGSGGEQYF.

This clonotype has only a few counts. The rearrangement joins TRBV20-1 to TRBJ2-5; 8 bases align to TRBD2. CDR1 DFQATT and CDR2 SNEGSKA come from the germline V gene (reference sequence). Losses at the gene ends were 7 bases for V and 5 bases for J; bases not matched to a gene: 9. The CDR3 loop spans 13 amino acids. CDR3 sequence: CSGLNGLAETQYF. DNA for the CDR3: TGCAGTGGGCTCAATGGACTAGCCGAGACCCAGTACTTC.

The V and J genes are TRBV6-2 or TRBV6-3 and TRBJ2-5, with a weak D call TRBD2 (6 bases). Germline V gives CDR1 MNHEY, CDR2 SVGEGT. V dropped 0 bases and J dropped 3 bases, with 14 bases sitting between them. CDR3 length equals 16 residues. The CDR3, as DNA: TGTGCCAGCAGTTACTCGAGGGACTCCCTAGAAGAGACCCAGTACTTC. This codes for CASSYSRDSLEETQYF.

The chain is built from TRBV7-9 and TRBJ1-1; D is unclear. Germline CDR1 SEHNR, CDR2 FQNEAQ (reference sequence). This CDR3 has 14 residues. Trimming shortened V by 2 bases and J by 5 bases, and 12 bases separated the two germline ends. The CDR3 nucleotides are TGTGCCAGCAGCTTACAGGACTTTGGGACTGAAGCTTTCTTT. This translates into CASSLQDFGTEAFF.